Listed here is a single T cell receptor beta chain. This clonotype was recorded at least ten times. This clone's antigen is unknown. Base quality data are lacking; no much larger clone is found one base away. These data belong to a study of T cells in Graves' hyperthyroidism and ophthalmopathy (dated 2019 in TCRdb). In the study overall: Peripheral blood was sampled at the time of initial diagnosis, prior to any treatment. An independent validation cohort of fewer than 20 hyperthyroidism patients and over 15 patients who later progressed to ophthalmopathy tested prospective prediction of ophthalmopathy. TCR V-J signatures able to tell the groups apart were searched for in a discovery cohort of 90 to 100 patients, of whom more than 40 had Graves' ophthalmopathy and around 56 had stable Graves' hyperthyroidism. After blood sampling, hyperthyroidism patients were treated with methimazole at a starting dose of 30 mg daily, and ophthalmopathy patients were treated with high-dose intravenous methylprednisolone. According to the paper, TCR Vbeta CDR3 sequencing was carried out on about 140 peripheral blood samples, which came from 40 to 45 ophthalmopathy, 70 to 80 hyperthyroidism and roughly 17 progressor patients. Thyroid tissue and blood T-cell repertoires from six or seven Graves' hyperthyroidism patients were also compared in the study. The 100 or so discovery patients were divided at random into training and test sets in a 7:3 ratio. What the authors observed across the whole study: Most expanded thyroid clonotypes (frequency above 0.001) were also detected in blood, a finding suggesting that blood repertoires may reflect thyroid immune responses. During validation, the model predicted progression to ophthalmopathy a median of approximately six months ahead of onset, with approximately 71% sensitivity and 72% to 85% specificity. A 13 V-J signature model separated ophthalmopathy from stable hyperthyroidism, with roughly 88% sensitivity and about 81% specificity in cross-validation and 80%/75% in testing. Sample size was not statistically predetermined, and blinding of investigators to group allocation was not performed.

The TCR beta CDR3 regions were amplified from the RNA transcripts. A first-round RT-PCR of the TCR CDR3 used the HTBI primer set with the Qiagen OneStep RT-PCR kit. The libraries were constructed in a second round of multiplex PCR and then size-selected and purified. Paired-end sequencing of the libraries was performed with 100 bp reads on an Illumina HiSeq2000. The paper's data handling went like this. SOAPnuke was used to process the raw data, throwing out any read that contained adapters or uncalled bases, had a mean Phred below 15, or lacked an exact constant-primer or identifier match. COPE v1.2.5 was used to merge the high-quality paired reads, and each unique nucleotide sequence was defined as a clonotype. Clonotypes were aligned to IMGT TRBV, TRBD and TRBJ reference segments using MiTCR v1.1. The analysis was restricted to V-J combinations with a frequency above 0.0001, which together covered 99% to 99.2% of the repertoires. The TCS score was defined as F50 (clonal expansion) divided by E x V (chaos), with BLOSUM62-based TCRdist calculated between CDR3 peptides within each V-J. Welch's t-statistics and random forest reduced around 510 V-J features to some 14, which were used in a naive Bayes classifier (R e1071). The public reads were reprocessed in TCRdb via fastp at Q25 and MiXCR, keeping in-frame beta chains. Rows are unified per CDR3 protein, each entry keeping the most common DNA and genes. TCRdb's processing, not the authors' own work, is the source of the V and J calls. Within this sample are a few hundred thousand distinct CDR3 sequences, with less than 25% of them counted one time only. The ten largest make up roughly 29% of the sample.

The germline V gene (reference sequence) sets CDR1 to LNHDA and CDR2 to SQIVND. A distance of 11 bases separates the germline ends of V and J, which lose 3 bases and 0 bases respectively. The CDR3 spans 15 residues, from the cysteine through the phenylalanine. The kept DNA is CDR3 alone, 45 bases in frame from the first base. A patient counted as having stable Graves' hyperthyroidism if no progression to ophthalmopathy occurred over 18 months of follow-up. Hyperthyroidism patients were newly diagnosed, with disease duration under 2 months, and aged 18 to 65 years. The study excluded patients with uncontrolled infections, other autoimmune diseases, pregnancy or lactation. Diagnoses relied on clinical symptoms, serum thyroxine and TRAb, thyroid ultrasound and orbital computed tomography. PBMCs were separated from roughly 9.3 ml of fresh peripheral blood using Ficoll-Paque density gradient centrifugation. Total RNA was extracted with Trizol reagent, and quality was checked on an Agilent 2100 Bioanalyzer.

This TCR came from a man between 18 and 29 years old with Graves' hyperthyroidism. The chain is assembled from TRBV19 and TRBJ1-1; a tentative D call is TRBD1 (5 bases match). The specimen was blood. In nucleotide form, the sequence is TGTGCCAGTAGTATGAGGCGACAGTTGAACACTGAAGCTTTCTTT. It translates to CASSMRRQLNTEAFF. The entire variable domain, with the stretches around the CDR3 drawn from the reference TRBV19 and TRBJ1-1 proteins, is DGGITQSPKYLFRKEGQNVTLSCEQNLNHDAMYWYRQDPGQGLRLIYYSQIVNDFQKGDIAEGYSVSREKKESFPLTVTSAQKNPTAFYLCASSMRRQLNTEAFFGQGTRLTVV.